Sequencing of this T cell receptor (beta chain) was carried out in a study of blood T cell repertoires in COVID-19. Study in general: Samples taken during acute and convalescent COVID-19 were collected in the United States, Italy and Spain. PBMCs, B-cell-depleted T cells, or T cells were the source of the cDNA or gDNA that made up the material.

Recruited during active infection, patients (from Seattle) were subsequently followed longitudinally. Original methodology: How many nucleated cells were present was estimated from reference gene primer amplification. Profiled with immunoSEQ multiplex PCR; TCRdb holds only in-frame clones, not every one. V, J and clone size are taken as reported in that table, and D and trimming were inferred from the DNA itself. The sample records some 310,000 clones, 75% to 90% being singletons. The V gene's germline CDR1 is LGHDT and CDR2 YNNKEL (reference sequence). V lost 0 bases to trimming and J lost 5 bases, with 13 bases between them. The CDR3 extends over 15 amino acids.

The sample comprised peripheral blood. The chain couples TRBV3-1 (or the pseudogene TRBV3-2) to TRBJ2-5; maybe TRBD1 (5 bases). This sequence was found in a woman aged 25 to 45 with COVID-19, enrolled during active disease. CDR3 nucleotide sequence: TGTGCCAGCAGCCAAGATGTGCAGGGCACCGAGACCCAGTACTTC. Amino acids: CASSQDVQGTETQYF.